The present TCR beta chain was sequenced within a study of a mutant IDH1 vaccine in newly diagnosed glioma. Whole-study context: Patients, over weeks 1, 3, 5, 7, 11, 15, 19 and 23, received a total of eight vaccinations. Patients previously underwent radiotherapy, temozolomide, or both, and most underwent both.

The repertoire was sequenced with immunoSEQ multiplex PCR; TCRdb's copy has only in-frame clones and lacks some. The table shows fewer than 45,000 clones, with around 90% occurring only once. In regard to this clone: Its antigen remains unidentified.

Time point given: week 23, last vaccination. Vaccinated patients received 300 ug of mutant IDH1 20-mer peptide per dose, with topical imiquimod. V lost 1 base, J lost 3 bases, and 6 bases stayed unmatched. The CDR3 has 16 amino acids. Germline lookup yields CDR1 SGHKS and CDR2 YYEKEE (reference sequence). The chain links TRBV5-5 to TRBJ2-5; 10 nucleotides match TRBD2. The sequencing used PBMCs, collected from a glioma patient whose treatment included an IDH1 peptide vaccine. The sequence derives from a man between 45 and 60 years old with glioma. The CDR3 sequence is CASSLLVGLAEETQYF. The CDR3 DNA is TGTGCCAGCAGCTTGTTGGTCGGACTAGCGGAAGAGACCCAGTACTTC.